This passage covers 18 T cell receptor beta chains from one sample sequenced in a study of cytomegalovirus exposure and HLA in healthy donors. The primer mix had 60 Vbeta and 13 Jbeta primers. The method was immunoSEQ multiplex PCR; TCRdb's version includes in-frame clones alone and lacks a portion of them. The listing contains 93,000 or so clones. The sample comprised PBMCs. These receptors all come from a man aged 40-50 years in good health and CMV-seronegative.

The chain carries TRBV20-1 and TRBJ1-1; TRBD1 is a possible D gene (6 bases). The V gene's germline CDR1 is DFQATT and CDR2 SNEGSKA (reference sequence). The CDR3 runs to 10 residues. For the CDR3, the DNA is TGCAGGGGGCAGGGGACTGAAGCTTTCTTT. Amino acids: CRGQGTEAFF.

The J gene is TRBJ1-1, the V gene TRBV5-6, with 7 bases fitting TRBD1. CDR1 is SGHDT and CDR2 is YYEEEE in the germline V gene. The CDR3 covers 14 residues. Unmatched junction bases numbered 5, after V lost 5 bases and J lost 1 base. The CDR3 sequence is CASRDRDRNTEAFF. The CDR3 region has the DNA TGTGCCAGCAGAGACCGGGACAGGAACACTGAAGCTTTCTTT.

CDR3 nucleotides: TGTGCCAGCAGGTTTCAGGGGGTACCCTATGGCTACACCTTC. It encodes CASRFQGVPYGYTF. This chain joins TRBV28 and TRBJ1-2, with 7 nucleotides matching TRBD1. V shed 6 bases, J shed 4 bases, and the junction held 8 bases outside the gene matches. CDR1 is MDHEN, CDR2 SYDVKM, per germline. The CDR3 runs 14 residues.

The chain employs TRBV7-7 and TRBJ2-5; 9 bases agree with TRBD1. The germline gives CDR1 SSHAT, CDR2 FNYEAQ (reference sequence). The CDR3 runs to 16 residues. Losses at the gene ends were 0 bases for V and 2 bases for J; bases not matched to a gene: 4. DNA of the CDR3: TGTGCCAGCAGCTTAGCACAGGGGGCCGGGCAAGAGACCCAGTACTTC. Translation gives CASSLAQGAGQETQYF. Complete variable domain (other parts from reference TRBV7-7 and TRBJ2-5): GAGVSQSPRYKVTKRGQDVTLRCDPISSHATLYWYQQALGQGPEFLTYFNYEAQPDKSGLPSDRFSAERPEGSISTLTIQRTEQRDSAMYRCASSLAQGAGQETQYFGPGTRLLVL.

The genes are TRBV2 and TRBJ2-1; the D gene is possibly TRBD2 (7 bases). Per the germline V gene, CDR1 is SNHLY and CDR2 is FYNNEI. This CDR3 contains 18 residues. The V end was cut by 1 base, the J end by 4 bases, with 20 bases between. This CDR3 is CASSEGGLMGGGYNEQFF. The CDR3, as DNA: TGTGCCAGCAGTGAAGGGGGGCTGATGGGAGGGGGGTACAATGAGCAGTTCTTC.

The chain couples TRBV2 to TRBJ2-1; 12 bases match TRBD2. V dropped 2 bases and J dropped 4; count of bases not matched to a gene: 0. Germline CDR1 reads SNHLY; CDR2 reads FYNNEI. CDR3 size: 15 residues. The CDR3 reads CASSELAGGYNEQFF. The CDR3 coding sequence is TGTGCCAGCAGTGAACTAGCGGGGGGGTACAATGAGCAGTTCTTC. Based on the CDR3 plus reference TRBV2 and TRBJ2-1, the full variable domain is EPEVTQTPSHQVTQMGQEVILRCVPISNHLYFYWYRQILGQKVEFLVSFYNNEISEKSEIFDDQFSVERPDGSNFTLKIRSTKLEDSAMYFCASSELAGGYNEQFFGPGTRLTVL.

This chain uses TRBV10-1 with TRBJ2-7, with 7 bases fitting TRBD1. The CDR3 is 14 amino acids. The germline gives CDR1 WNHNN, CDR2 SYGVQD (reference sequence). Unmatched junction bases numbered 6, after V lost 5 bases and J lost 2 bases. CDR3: CASSSHRGPYEQYF. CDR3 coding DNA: TGCGCCAGCAGTTCCCACAGGGGCCCCTACGAGCAGTACTTC.

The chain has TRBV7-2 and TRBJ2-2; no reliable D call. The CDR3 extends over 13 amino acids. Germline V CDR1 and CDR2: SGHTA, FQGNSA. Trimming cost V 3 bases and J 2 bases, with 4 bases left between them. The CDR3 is CASSFVNTGELFF. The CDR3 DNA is TGTGCCAGCAGCTTCGTCAACACCGGGGAGCTGTTTTTT.

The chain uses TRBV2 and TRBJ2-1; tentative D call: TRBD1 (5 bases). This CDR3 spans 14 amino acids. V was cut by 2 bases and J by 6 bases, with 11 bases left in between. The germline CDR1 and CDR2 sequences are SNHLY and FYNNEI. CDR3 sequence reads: CASSEQGPSNEQFF. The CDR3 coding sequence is TGTGCCAGCAGTGAACAGGGCCCATCCAATGAGCAGTTCTTC.

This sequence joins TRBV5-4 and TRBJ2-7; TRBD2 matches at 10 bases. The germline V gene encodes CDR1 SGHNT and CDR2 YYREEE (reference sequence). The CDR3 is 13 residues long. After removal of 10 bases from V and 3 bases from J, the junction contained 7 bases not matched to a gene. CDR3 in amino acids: CAVGSGGVYEQYF. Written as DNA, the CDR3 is TGTGCCGTTGGCAGCGGGGGGGTCTACGAGCAGTACTTC.

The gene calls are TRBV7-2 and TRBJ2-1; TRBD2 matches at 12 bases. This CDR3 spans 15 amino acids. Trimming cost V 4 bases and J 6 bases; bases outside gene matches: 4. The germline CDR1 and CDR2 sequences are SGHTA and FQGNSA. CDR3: CASSYGLAGFNEQFF. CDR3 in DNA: TGTGCCAGCAGCTACGGACTAGCGGGATTCAATGAGCAGTTCTTC.

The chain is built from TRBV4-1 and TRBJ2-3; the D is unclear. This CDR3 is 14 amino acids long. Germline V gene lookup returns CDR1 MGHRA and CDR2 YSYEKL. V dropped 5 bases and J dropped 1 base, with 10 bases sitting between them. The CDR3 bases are TGCGCCAGCAGCTTCGGTGGAGGCACAGATACGCAGTATTTT. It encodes CASSFGGGTDTQYF.

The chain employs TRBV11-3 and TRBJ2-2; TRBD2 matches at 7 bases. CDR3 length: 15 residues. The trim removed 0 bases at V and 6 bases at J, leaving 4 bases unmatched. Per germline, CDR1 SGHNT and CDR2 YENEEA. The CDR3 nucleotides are TGTGCCAGCAGCTTAGATCTGGCGGGGGCCGGGGAGCTGTTTTTT. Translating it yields CASSLDLAGAGELFF.

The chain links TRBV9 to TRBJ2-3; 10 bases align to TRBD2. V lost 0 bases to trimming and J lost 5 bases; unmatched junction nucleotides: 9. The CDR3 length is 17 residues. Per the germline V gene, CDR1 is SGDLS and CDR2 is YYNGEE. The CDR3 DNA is TGTGCCAGCAGCGTAGATCCAGCGGGGGGGCCTCTAGATACGCAGTATTTT. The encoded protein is CASSVDPAGGPLDTQYF.

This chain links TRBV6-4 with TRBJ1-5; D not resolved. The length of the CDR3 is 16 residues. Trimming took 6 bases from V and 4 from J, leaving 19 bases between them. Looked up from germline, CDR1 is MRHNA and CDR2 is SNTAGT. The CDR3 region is CASSLSRFHLNQPQHF. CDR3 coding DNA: TGTGCCAGCAGCCTTTCCCGGTTTCATTTAAATCAGCCCCAGCATTTT.

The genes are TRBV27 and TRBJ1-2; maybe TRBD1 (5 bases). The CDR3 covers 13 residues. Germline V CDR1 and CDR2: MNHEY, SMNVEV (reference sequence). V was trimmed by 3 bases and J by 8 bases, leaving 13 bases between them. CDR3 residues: CASSFPSGEGYTF. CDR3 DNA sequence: TGTGCCAGCAGTTTCCCCTCGGGGGAGGGCTACACCTTC.

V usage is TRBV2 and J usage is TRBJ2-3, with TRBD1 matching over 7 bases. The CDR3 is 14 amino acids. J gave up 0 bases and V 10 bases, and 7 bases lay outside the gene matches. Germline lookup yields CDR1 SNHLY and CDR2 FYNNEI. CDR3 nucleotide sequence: TGTGCCAAGGGGACAGCTTCTAGCACAGATACGCAGTATTTT. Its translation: CAKGTASSTDTQYF.

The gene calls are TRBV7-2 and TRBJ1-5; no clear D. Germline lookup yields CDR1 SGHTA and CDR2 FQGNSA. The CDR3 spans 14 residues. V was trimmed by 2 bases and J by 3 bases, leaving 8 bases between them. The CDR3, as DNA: TGTGCCAGCAGCTTACGGCAGGACAATCAGCCCCAGCATTTT. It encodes CASSLRQDNQPQHF.